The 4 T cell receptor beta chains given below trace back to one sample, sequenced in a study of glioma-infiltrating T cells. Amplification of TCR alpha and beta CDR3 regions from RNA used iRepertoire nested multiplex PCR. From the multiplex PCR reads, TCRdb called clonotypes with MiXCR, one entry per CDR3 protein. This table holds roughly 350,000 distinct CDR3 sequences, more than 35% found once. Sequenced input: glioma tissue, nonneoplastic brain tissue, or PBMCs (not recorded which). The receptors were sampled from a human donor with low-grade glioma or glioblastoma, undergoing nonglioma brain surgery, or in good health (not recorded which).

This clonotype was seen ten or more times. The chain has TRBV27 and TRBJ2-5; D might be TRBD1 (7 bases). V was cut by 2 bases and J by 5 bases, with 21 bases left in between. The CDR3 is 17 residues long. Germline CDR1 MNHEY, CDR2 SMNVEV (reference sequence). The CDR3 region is CASSLTAIRGERETQYF. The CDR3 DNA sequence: TGTGCCAGCAGTTTAACCGCCATCAGGGGGGAGAGGGAGACCCAGTACTTC.

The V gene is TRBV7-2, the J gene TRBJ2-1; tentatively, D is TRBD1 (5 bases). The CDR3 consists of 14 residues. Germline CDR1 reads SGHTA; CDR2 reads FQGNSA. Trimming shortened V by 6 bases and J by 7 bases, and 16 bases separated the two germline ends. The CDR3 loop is CASSMAGFGNEQFF. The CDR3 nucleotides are TGTGCCAGCAGTATGGCAGGGTTCGGGAATGAGCAGTTCTTC.

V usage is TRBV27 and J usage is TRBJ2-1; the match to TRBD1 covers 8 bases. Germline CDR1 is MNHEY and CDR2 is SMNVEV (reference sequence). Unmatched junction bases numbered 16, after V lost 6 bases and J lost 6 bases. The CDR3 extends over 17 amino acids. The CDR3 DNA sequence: TGTGCCAGCAGCGACCGCAGGGGGCGAGCTCCGGGCAATGAGCAGTTCTTC. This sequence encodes CASSDRRGRAPGNEQFF.

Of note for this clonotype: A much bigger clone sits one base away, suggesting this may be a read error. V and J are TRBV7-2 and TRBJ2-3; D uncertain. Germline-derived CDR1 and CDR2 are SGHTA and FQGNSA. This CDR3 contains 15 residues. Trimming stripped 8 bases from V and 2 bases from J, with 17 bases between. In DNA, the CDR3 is TGTGCCAGCTCGATGGGAACAGCAGTCACAGATACGCAGTATTTT. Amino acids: CASSMGTAVTDTQYF.